This T cell receptor beta chain emerged from a study of blood T cell repertoires in COVID-19. Study-level background: Collection of acute and convalescent COVID-19 samples took place in the United States, Italy and Spain. PBMCs, B-cell-depleted T cells, or T cells were the source of the cDNA or gDNA that made up the material.

Study processing details: Nucleated cell number was recorded as an estimate derived from reference gene primer amplification. Libraries were prepared by immunoSEQ multiplex PCR; TCRdb keeps only in-frame clonotypes and omits some of them. V, J and clone size reflect that table, while D and trimming were determined from the DNA. The repertoire includes about 70,000 clones, about 88% of them detected once, and about 8.1% sits in the top ten. The sequenced sample was peripheral blood. The receptor was derived from a man aged 45-65 years with active COVID-19.

This CDR3 is CASSLGGSDTEAFF. For the CDR3, the DNA is TGTGCCAGCAGCTTGGGCGGGTCCGACACTGAAGCTTTCTTT. The chain carries TRBV5-6 and TRBJ1-1; D is undetermined. The CDR3 sequence is 14 residues long. The germline V and J ends were trimmed by 0 bases and 3 bases, with 9 bases remaining between them. Germline loops: CDR1 SGHDT, CDR2 YYEEEE.